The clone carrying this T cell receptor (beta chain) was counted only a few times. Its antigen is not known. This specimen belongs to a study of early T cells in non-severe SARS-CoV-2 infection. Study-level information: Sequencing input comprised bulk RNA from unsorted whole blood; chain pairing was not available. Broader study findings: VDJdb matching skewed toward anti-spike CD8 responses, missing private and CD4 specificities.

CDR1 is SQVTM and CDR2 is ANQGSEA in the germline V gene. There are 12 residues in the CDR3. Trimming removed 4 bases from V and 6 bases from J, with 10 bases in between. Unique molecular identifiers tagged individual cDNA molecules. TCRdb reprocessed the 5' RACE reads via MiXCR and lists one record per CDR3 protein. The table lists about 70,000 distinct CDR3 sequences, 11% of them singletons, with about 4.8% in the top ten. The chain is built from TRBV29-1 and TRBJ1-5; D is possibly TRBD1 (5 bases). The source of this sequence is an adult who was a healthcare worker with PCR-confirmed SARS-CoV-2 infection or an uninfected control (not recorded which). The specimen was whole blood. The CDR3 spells CSVGGEGQPQHF. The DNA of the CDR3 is TGCAGCGTTGGGGGGGAAGGTCAGCCCCAGCATTTT.